The source of this TCR beta chain is a study of blood T cell repertoires in COVID-19. Study background: The origin of the acute and convalescent COVID-19 samples was the United States, Italy and Spain. T cells, B-cell-depleted T cells, or PBMCs provided the cDNA or gDNA that served as material.

In the original processing: Amplification with reference gene primers provided the estimates of nucleated cell counts. Using immunoSEQ multiplex PCR, the repertoire was profiled, and TCRdb retains in-frame clones only, with some absent. V, J and clone size were drawn from that table, and D and trimming were deduced from the DNA. The sample shows 110,000 or so clones, 85% of them seen only once. Trimming removed 2 bases from V and 9 bases from J; junction bases left unmatched: 5. This CDR3 comprises 16 residues. CDR1 MNHEY and CDR2 SVGAGI come from the germline V gene. The chain is built from TRBV6-5 and TRBJ2-1, with TRBD2 identical over 15 bases. Sequencing was done on a sample of peripheral blood. The receptor was derived from a human donor in a cohort sampled during active COVID-19. The CDR3 region is CASSYLGLAGGSEQFF. Written as DNA, the CDR3 is TGTGCCAGCAGTTACCTGGGACTAGCGGGGGGCAGTGAGCAGTTCTTC.